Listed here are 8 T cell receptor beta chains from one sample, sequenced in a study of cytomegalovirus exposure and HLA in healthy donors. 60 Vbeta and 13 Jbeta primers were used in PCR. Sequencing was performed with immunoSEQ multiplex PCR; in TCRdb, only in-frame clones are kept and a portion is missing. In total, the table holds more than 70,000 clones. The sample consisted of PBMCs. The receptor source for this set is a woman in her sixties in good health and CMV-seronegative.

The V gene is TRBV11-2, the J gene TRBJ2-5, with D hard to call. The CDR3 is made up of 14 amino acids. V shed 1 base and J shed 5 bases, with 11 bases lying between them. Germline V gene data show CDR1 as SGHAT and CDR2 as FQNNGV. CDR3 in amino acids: CASSLGLPPETQYF. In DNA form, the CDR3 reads TGTGCCAGCAGCTTAGGTCTCCCCCCGGAGACCCAGTACTTC.

The CDR3 nucleotides read TGTGCCAGCAGCGTAACTAGCGGCTACACAGATACGCAGTATTTT. Translated, it gives CASSVTSGYTDTQYF. V usage is TRBV9 and J usage is TRBJ2-3, with 8 bases fitting TRBD2. This CDR3 comprises 15 residues. Germline assignment: CDR1 SGDLS and CDR2 YYNGEE. Trimming removed 1 base from V and 2 bases from J; junction bases left unmatched: 3.

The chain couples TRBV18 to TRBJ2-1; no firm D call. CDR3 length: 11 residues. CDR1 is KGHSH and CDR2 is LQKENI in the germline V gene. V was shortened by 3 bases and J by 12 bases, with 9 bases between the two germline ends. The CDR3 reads CASSPGSAQFF. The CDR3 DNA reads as TGTGCCAGCTCACCCGGGTCTGCGCAGTTCTTC.

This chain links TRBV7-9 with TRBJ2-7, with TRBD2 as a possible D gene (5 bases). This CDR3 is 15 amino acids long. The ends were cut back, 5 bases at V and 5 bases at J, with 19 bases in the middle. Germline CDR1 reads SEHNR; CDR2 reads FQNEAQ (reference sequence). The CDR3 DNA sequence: TGTGCCAGCAGCGAGGAGGCGGACCCTCGAAACGAGCAGTACTTC. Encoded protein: CASSEEADPRNEQYF.

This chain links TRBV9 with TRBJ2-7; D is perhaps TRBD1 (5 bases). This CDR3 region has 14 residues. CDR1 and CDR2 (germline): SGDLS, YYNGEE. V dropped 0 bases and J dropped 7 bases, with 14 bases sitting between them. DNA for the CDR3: TGTGCCAGCAGCGTAGACAGCAGGGTCGGGGAGCAGTACTTC. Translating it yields CASSVDSRVGEQYF.

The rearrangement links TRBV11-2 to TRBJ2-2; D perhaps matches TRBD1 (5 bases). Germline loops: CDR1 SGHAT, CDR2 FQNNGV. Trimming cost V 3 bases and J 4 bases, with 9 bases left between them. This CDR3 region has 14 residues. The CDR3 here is CASSLNRGTGELFF. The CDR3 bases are TGTGCCAGCAGCTTGAATAGGGGCACCGGGGAGCTGTTTTTT.

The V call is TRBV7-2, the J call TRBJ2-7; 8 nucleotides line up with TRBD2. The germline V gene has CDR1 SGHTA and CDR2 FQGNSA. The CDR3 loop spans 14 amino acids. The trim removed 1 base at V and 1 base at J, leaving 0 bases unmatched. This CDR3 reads CASSLGGRSYEQYF. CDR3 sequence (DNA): TGTGCCAGCAGCTTAGGCGGGAGGTCCTACGAGCAGTACTTC.

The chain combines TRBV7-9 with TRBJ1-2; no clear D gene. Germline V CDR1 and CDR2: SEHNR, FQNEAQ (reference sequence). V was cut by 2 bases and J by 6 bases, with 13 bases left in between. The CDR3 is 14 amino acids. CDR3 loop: CASSLSLGVNGYTF. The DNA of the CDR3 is TGTGCCAGCAGCTTATCTCTCGGGGTGAATGGCTACACCTTC.